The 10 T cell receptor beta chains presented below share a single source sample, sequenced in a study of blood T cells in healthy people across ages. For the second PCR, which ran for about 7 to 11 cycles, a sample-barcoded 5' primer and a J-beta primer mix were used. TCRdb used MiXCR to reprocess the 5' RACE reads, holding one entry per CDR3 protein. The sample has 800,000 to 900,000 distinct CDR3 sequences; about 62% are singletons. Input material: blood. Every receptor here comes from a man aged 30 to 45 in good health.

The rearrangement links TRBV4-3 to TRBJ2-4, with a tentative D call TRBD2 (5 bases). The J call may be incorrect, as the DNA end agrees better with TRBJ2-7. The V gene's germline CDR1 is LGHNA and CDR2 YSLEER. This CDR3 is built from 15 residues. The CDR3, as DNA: TGCGCCAGCAGCCAAGATGGACTGACCCACGCCGAGCAGTACTTC. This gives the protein CASSQDGLTHAEQYF.

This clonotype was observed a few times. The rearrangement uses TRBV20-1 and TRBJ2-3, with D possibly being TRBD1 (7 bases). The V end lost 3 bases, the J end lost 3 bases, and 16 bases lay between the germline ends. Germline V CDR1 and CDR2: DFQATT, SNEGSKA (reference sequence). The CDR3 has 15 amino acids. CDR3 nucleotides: TGCAGTGCTAGCTCGGAGGGGGCGTGGACAGATACGCAGTATTTT. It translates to CSASSEGAWTDTQYF.

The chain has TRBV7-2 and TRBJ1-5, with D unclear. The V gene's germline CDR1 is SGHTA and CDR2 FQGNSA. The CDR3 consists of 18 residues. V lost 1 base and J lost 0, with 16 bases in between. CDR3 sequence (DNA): TGTGCCAGCAGCTTAGTTCCGGCCCGGATGTATAGCAATCAGCCCCAGCATTTT. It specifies CASSLVPARMYSNQPQHF.

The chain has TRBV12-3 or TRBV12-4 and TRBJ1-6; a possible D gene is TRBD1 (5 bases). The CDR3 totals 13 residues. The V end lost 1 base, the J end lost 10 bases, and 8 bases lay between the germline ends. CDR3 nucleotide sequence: TGTGCCAGCAGTTTAGTGGCAGGGTCACCCCTCCACTTT. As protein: CASSLVAGSPLHF.

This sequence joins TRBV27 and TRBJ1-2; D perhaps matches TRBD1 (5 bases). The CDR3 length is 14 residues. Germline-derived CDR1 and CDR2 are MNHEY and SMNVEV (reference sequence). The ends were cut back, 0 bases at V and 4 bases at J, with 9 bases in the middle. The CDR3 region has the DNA TGTGCCAGCAGTTTATCTGGGGGGATCTATGGCTACACCTTC. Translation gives CASSLSGGIYGYTF.

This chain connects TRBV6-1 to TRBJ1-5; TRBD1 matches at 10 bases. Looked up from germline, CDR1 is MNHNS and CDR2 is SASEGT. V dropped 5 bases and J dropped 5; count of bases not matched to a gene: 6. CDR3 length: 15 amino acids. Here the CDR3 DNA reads TGTGCCAGCAGTTTGACCGGGACAGGGGATCAGCCCCAGCATTTT. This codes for CASSLTGTGDQPQHF.

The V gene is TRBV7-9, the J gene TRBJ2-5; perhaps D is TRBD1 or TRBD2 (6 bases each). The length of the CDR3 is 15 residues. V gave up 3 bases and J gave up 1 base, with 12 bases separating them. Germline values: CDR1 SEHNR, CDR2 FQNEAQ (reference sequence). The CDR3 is CASSFGGPPQETQYF. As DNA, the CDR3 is TGTGCCAGCAGCTTCGGGGGCCCACCCCAAGAGACCCAGTACTTC.

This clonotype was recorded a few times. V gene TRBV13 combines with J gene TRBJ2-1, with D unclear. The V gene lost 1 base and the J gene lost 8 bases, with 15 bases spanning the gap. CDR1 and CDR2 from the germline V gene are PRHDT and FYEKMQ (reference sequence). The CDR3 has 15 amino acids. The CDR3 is CASSLALDALDEQFF. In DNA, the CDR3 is TGTGCCAGCAGCTTAGCCCTGGACGCCTTGGATGAGCAGTTCTTC.

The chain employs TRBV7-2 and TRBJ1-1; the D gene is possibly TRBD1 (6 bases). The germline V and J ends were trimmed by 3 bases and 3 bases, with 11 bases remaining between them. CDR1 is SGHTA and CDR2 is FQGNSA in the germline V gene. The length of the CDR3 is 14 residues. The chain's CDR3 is CASSFSQGDTEAFF. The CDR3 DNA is TGTGCCAGCAGCTTCTCACAGGGTGACACTGAAGCTTTCTTT.

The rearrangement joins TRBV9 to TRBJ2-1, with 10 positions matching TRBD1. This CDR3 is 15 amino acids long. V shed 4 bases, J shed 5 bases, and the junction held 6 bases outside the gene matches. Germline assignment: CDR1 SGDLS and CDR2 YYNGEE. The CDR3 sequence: CASSSTTGGDNEQFF. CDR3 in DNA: TGTGCCAGCAGCTCTACGACAGGGGGCGACAATGAGCAGTTCTTC.